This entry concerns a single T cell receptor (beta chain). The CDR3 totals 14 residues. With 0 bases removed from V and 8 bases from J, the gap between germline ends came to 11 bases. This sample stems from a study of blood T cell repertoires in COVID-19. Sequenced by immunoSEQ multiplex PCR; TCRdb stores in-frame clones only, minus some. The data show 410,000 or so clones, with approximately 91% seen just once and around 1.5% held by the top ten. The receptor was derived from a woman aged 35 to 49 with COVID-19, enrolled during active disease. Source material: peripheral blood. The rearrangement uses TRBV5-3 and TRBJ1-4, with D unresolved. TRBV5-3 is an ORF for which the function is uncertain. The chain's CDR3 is CARSLASGKEKLFF. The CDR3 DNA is TGTGCCAGAAGCTTGGCTTCGGGGAAGGAAAAACTGTTTTTT.